Presented here are 17 T cell receptor beta chains from one specimen sequenced in a study of long-term antiretroviral therapy in people with HIV. Researchers report immunoSEQ v3.0 was run at survey level. Produced via immunoSEQ multiplex PCR; TCRdb's table is partial and in-frame only. This table has under 30,000 clones, over 70% appearing once. The sample consisted of unsorted PBMCs, taken 1.1 years before starting antiretroviral therapy. Receptors were obtained from a woman in her 30s with HIV.

On this clone itself: One end of the junction does not line up with germline, which may come from a read error. The chain couples TRBV6-1 to TRBJ2-5; D possibly corresponds to TRBD1 (7 bases). This CDR3 comprises 17 residues. The germline V gene has CDR1 MNHNS and CDR2 SASEGT. The CDR3 bases are TGTGCCACCAGTGAACTCCCCTGGTCAGGGGGGCAAGAGACCCAGTACTTC. It is translated as CATSELPWSGGQETQYF.

This clone ranks as large. V is TRBV6-1 and J is TRBJ1-2; no firm D call. The germline gives CDR1 MNHNS, CDR2 SASEGT. This CDR3 is 13 amino acids long. Trimming shortened V by 1 base and J by 5 bases, and 8 bases separated the two germline ends. The CDR3 sequence: CASSEEPDYGYTF. CDR3 bases: TGTGCCAGCAGTGAAGAGCCCGATTATGGCTACACCTTC.

The chain joins TRBV29-1 to TRBJ1-1, with TRBD1 matching 9 bases. Per the germline V gene, CDR1 is SQVTM and CDR2 is ANQGSEA. The CDR3 sequence is 14 residues long. Germline trimming cut 5 bases from V and 5 bases from J; bases unmatched to any gene: 9. CDR3 region: CSVYTGGSGTEAFF. CDR3 nucleotide sequence: TGCAGCGTTTACACAGGGGGCTCAGGAACTGAAGCTTTCTTT.

V gene TRBV13 combines with J gene TRBJ1-5, with no clear D. The CDR3 runs 12 residues. From germline, CDR1 is PRHDT and CDR2 FYEKMQ (reference sequence). V was shortened by 1 base and J by 6 bases, with 4 bases between the two germline ends. The CDR3 loop is CASSLEGQPQHF. The CDR3 DNA reads as TGTGCCAGCAGCTTAGAGGGTCAGCCCCAGCATTTT.

The count of this clone is one. The chain is built from TRBV11-2 and TRBJ2-5; either TRBD1 or TRBD2 may supply D (5 bases each). The CDR3 runs 14 residues. The germline V gene encodes CDR1 SGHAT and CDR2 FQNNGV. V lost 3 bases to trimming and J lost 1 base, with 9 bases between them. The CDR3 DNA sequence: TGTGCCAGCAGCTTCGGGGCCCGCCAAGAGACCCAGTACTTC. Its protein is CASSFGARQETQYF.

The chain employs TRBV6-1 and TRBJ2-3; D gene ambiguous. Per germline, CDR1 MNHNS and CDR2 SASEGT. V lost 6 bases, J lost 5 bases, and 6 bases lay in between. This CDR3 is built from 11 residues. The CDR3 reads CASRWLDTQYF. CDR3 nucleotide sequence: TGTGCCAGCAGGTGGTTAGATACGCAGTATTTT.

This clone was counted a single time. The chain joins TRBV5-8 to TRBJ1-2, with D possibly matching TRBD1 (6 bases). CDR1 is SGHTS, CDR2 YDEGEE, per germline. The CDR3 totals 14 residues. V shed 1 base and J shed 0 bases, with 7 bases lying between them. The DNA of the CDR3 is TGTGCCAGCAGCTTGACAGGGACTAACTATGGCTACACCTTC. It specifies CASSLTGTNYGYTF.

This clone has just a few counts. This chain uses TRBV2 with TRBJ1-2, with 9 bases that match TRBD1. The CDR3 is 14 amino acids. Trimming took 6 bases from V and 5 from J; bases not matched to a gene: 7. Looked up from germline, CDR1 is SNHLY and CDR2 is FYNNEI. The CDR3 DNA sequence: TGTGCCAGCAGAACCCGGGACAGGGAATATGGCTACACCTTC. The encoded protein is CASRTRDREYGYTF.

This rearrangement joins TRBV4-1 to TRBJ1-1; D is unresolved. The CDR3 spans 15 residues. Trimming cost V 1 base and J 5 bases, with 14 bases left between them. CDR1 and CDR2 from the germline V gene are MGHRA and YSYEKL. The CDR3 protein is CASSQALSPSTEAFF. Here the CDR3 DNA reads TGCGCCAGCAGCCAAGCATTGTCCCCGTCGACTGAAGCTTTCTTT.

The chain recombines TRBV30 with TRBJ1-5, with D unclear. The length of the CDR3 is 14 residues. Between the trimmed V and J ends, which lost 3 bases and 0 bases, there was a span of 9 bases. CDR1 and CDR2 (germline): GTSNPN, SVGIG (reference sequence). CDR3 loop: CAWSADYSNQPQHF. Here the CDR3 DNA reads TGTGCCTGGAGCGCCGATTATAGCAATCAGCCCCAGCATTTT.

Concerning this clone: Compared with germline, one end of the junction differs, possibly owing to a read error. The chain combines TRBV7-2 with TRBJ1-1, with 7 bases fitting TRBD1. This CDR3 region has 16 residues. Germline values: CDR1 SGHTA, CDR2 FQGNSA. DNA of the CDR3: TGTGCCAGCAGCTGGGGACAGTTACACGCTACGACTGAGGCTTTCTTT. Amino acid sequence: CASSWGQLHATTEAFF. Supplemented by reference TRBV7-2 and TRBJ1-1, the full variable domain reads GAGVSQSPSNKVTEKGKDVELRCDPISGHTALYWYRQSLGQGLEFLIYFQGNSAPDKSGLPSDRFSAERTGGSVSTLTIQRTQQEDSAVYLCASSWGQLHATTEAFFGQGTRLTVV.

The rearrangement uses TRBV6-1 and TRBJ1-6, with a weak D call TRBD1 (5 bases). The CDR3 has 15 residues. The V end lost 7 bases, the J end lost 3 bases, and 13 bases lay between the germline ends. Germline CDR1 reads MNHNS; CDR2 reads SASEGT. In DNA form, the CDR3 reads TGTGCCAGCAAGTACGACAGAAACTATAATTCACCCCTCCACTTT. Its protein is CASKYDRNYNSPLHF.

There are a few counts of this clone. This chain links TRBV7-6 with TRBJ2-7; weak D call: TRBD1 (5 bases). The V gene lost 2 bases and the J gene lost 6 bases, with 11 bases spanning the gap. Germline V gene data show CDR1 as SGHVS and CDR2 as FNYEAQ. The CDR3 has 13 residues. In DNA form, the CDR3 reads TGTGCCAGCAGCTTAACCAGGGTTACCGAGCAGTACGTC. Amino acids: CASSLTRVTEQYV.

This chain joins TRBV7-9 and TRBJ1-6, with TRBD1 matching 7 bases. Germline trimming cut 6 bases from V and 8 bases from J; bases unmatched to any gene: 7. The CDR3 is 14 amino acids. Germline V lookup: CDR1 SEHNR, CDR2 FQNEAQ (reference sequence). CDR3 sequence (DNA): TGTGCCAGCAGGCTGACAGGGTCAGATTCACCCCTCCACTTT. This sequence encodes CASRLTGSDSPLHF.

There are a few counts of this clone. The genes are TRBV12-5 and TRBJ1-2, with D possibly TRBD1 on 5 matching bases. V lost 0 bases and J 6 bases, leaving 14 bases between the germline ends. The CDR3 spans 15 residues. In germline, CDR1 is LGHNT, CDR2 FRNRAP. CDR3 DNA sequence: TGTGCTAGTGGTTTGGTACGAAGAGGGGACGATGGCTACACCTTC. This gives the protein CASGLVRRGDDGYTF.

This chain uses TRBV10-3 with TRBJ2-1; no clear D. The CDR3 is made up of 12 amino acids. Trimming took 4 bases from V and 4 from J, leaving 5 bases between them. The germline V gene encodes CDR1 ENHRY and CDR2 SYGVKD. Here the CDR3 DNA reads TGTGCCATCAGTGGTTCGTACAATGAGCAGTTCTTC. Its translation: CAISGSYNEQFF.

V usage is TRBV6-1 and J usage is TRBJ1-4; unclear D gene. Germline CDR1 is MNHNS and CDR2 is SASEGT. V gave up 3 bases and J gave up 8 bases, with 4 bases separating them. The length of the CDR3 is 11 residues. In DNA form, the CDR3 reads TGTGCCAGCAGTGATTGGGAAAAACTGTTTTTT. Translated, it gives CASSDWEKLFF.